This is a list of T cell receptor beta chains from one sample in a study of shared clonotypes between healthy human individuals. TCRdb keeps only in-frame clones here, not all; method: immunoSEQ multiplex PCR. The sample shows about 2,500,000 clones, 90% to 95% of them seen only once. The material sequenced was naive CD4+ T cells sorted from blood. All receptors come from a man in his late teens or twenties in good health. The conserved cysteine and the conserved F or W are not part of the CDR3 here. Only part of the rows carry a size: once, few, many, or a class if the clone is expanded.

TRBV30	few	AWDRTAEAF
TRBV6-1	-	ASSERAIGGAGELF
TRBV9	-	ASSPREGANEKLF
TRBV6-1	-	ASSEEAGWEAF
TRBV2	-	ASSENGLQETQY
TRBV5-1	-	ASSWTGNTGELF
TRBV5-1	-	ASSFPGTGGAGANVLT
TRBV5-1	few	ASSFQGVNTEAF
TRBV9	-	ASSVDSVAAGNTIY
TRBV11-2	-	ASSFSSAGTYEQY
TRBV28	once	ASSSGQGVY
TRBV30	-	ACYVGAGGEKLF
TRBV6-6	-	ASSFPTGIGRETQY
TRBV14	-	ASSQDIRTSSTDTQY
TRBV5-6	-	ASSFGQPSYEQY